This passage covers 29 T cell receptor beta chains from one sample sequenced in a study of blood T cell repertoires in COVID-19. Profiling relied on immunoSEQ multiplex PCR, and the TCRdb table lists in-frame clones only, not all of them. The sample includes about 480,000 clones, about 91% of them seen just once. Sequenced material: peripheral blood. All receptors derive from a woman aged 45 to 65 with COVID-19, enrolled during active disease.

This chain connects TRBV11-2 to TRBJ1-2; maybe TRBD1 (6 bases). The CDR3 is made up of 15 amino acids. CDR1 is SGHAT and CDR2 is FQNNGV in the germline V gene. Deletions cut 0 bases from V and 5 bases from J, with 13 bases between. In DNA form, the CDR3 reads TGTGCCAGCAGCTTAGATCTGGGGGCCTCTTATGGCTACACCTTC. This translates into CASSLDLGASYGYTF.

This clone was detected ten times or more. The J gene is TRBJ2-7, the V gene TRBV3-1 (or the pseudogene TRBV3-2); no reliable D call. V was clipped by 2 bases and J by 3 bases, with 2 bases between them. The CDR3 is 11 residues long. Germline CDR1 is LGHDT and CDR2 is YNNKEL (reference sequence). The CDR3 bases are TGTGCCAGCAGCCAACACTACGAGCAGTACTTC. Translation gives CASSQHYEQYF.

The chain employs TRBV29-1 and TRBJ2-7; D gene uncertain. CDR1 is SQVTM and CDR2 is ANQGSEA in the germline V gene. CDR3 length: 12 amino acids. The germline V and J ends were trimmed by 4 bases and 0 bases, with 7 bases remaining between them. The CDR3 nucleotides are TGCAGCGTTGGCATGAGCTCCTACGAGCAGTACTTC. Translation gives CSVGMSSYEQYF.

V is TRBV19 and J is TRBJ2-5; D remains ambiguous. The CDR3 is 17 amino acids. The germline V and J ends were trimmed by 2 bases and 0 bases, with 16 bases remaining between them. The germline V gene has CDR1 LNHDA and CDR2 SQIVND (reference sequence). Written as DNA, the CDR3 is TGTGCCAGTAGTATAACTCACGAGGTCGGGTACCAAGAGACCCAGTACTTC. Translated, it gives CASSITHEVGYQETQYF.

The chain carries TRBV15 and TRBJ2-7; D remains unclear. This CDR3 comprises 14 residues. V lost 0 bases and J 0 bases, leaving 6 bases between the germline ends. Per the germline V gene, CDR1 is LNHNV and CDR2 is YYDKDF (reference sequence). CDR3 bases: TGTGCCACCAGCAGAGATCAACACTCCTACGAGCAGTACTTC. Translated, it gives CATSRDQHSYEQYF.

The V gene is TRBV5-6, the J gene TRBJ1-4; 7 bases map to TRBD1. The germline gives CDR1 SGHDT, CDR2 YYEEEE. This CDR3 region has 14 residues. Trimming took 9 bases from V and 5 from J; bases not matched to a gene: 10. The CDR3 DNA reads as TGTGCCACTTATCAGATGACAGGGAATGAAAAACTGTTTTTT. Encoded protein: CATYQMTGNEKLFF.

This CDR3 reads CASSPKTGSYEQYF. DNA of the CDR3: TGTGCCAGCAGCCCGAAGACAGGCTCCTACGAGCAGTACTTC. The gene calls are TRBV5-4 and TRBJ2-7, with a possible D match to TRBD1 (6 bases). Germline V lookup: CDR1 SGHNT, CDR2 YYREEE (reference sequence). The CDR3 covers 14 residues. Trimming cost V 4 bases and J 0 bases, with 11 bases left between them. The variable domain in full, completed from reference TRBV5-4 and TRBJ2-7, reads ETGVTQSPTHLIKTRGQQVTLRCSSQSGHNTVSWYQQALGQGPQFIFQYYREEENGRGNFPPRFSGLQFPNYSSELNVNALELDDSALYLCASSPKTGSYEQYFGPGTRLTVT.

J is TRBJ2-1 and V is TRBV28, with D possibly being TRBD2 (6 bases). Germline V gives CDR1 MDHEN, CDR2 SYDVKM. The CDR3 loop spans 15 amino acids. V was trimmed by 7 bases and J by 6 bases, leaving 19 bases between them. CDR3 protein: CASTPRGLEGNEQFF. CDR3 coding DNA: TGTGCCAGCACCCCCCGGGGATTGGAGGGCAATGAGCAGTTCTTC. Based on the CDR3 plus reference TRBV28 and TRBJ2-1, the full variable domain is DVKVTQSSRYLVKRTGEKVFLECVQDMDHENMFWYRQDPGLGLRLIYFSYDVKMKEKGDIPEGYSVSREKKERFSLILESASTNQTSMYLCASTPRGLEGNEQFFGPGTRLTVL.

The chain has TRBV27 and TRBJ2-3; the D is unclear. Germline CDR1 MNHEY, CDR2 SMNVEV (reference sequence). The CDR3 loop spans 15 amino acids. Between the trimmed V and J ends, which lost 4 bases and 6 bases, there was a span of 17 bases. This chain's CDR3 is CASSSTAYFGDTQYF. CDR3 sequence (DNA): TGTGCCAGCAGTTCCACAGCTTATTTCGGCGATACGCAGTATTTT.

The chain uses TRBV12-5 and TRBJ2-2, with a tentative D call TRBD2 (7 bases). V was clipped by 0 bases and J by 0 bases, with 11 bases between them. This CDR3 spans 17 amino acids. The germline CDR1 and CDR2 sequences are LGHNT and FRNRAP. The CDR3 protein is CASGLVLGGANTGELFF. The CDR3, as DNA: TGTGCTAGTGGTTTGGTATTAGGGGGGGCGAACACCGGGGAGCTGTTTTTT.

This rearrangement joins TRBV7-2 to TRBJ1-2, with 10 bases fitting TRBD1. Germline assignment: CDR1 SGHTA and CDR2 FQGNSA. The CDR3 consists of 16 residues. The J segment lost 1 base and the V segment lost 0 bases, leaving 2 bases of the junction unmatched. The CDR3 region has the DNA TGTGCCAGCAGCTTAGCAGGGACAGGGGTTAACTATGGCTACACCTTC. Protein sequence: CASSLAGTGVNYGYTF.

The rearrangement links TRBV24-1 to TRBJ2-5; tentative D call: TRBD2 (7 bases). V was clipped by 3 bases and J by 5 bases, with 12 bases between them. Germline V gene sequence: CDR1 KGHDR, CDR2 SFDVKD. CDR3 size: 14 residues. CDR3 bases: TGTGCCACCAGTGATGCCAGGGGAGGGGAGACCCAGTACTTC. The encoded protein is CATSDARGGETQYF.

V is TRBV19 and J is TRBJ2-1; possibly TRBD2 for D (6 bases). This CDR3 is built from 15 residues. CDR1 LNHDA and CDR2 SQIVND come from the germline V gene (reference sequence). V was clipped by 6 bases and J by 4 bases, with 16 bases between them. The DNA of the CDR3 is TGTGCCAGTAGATTGGAGGGATACAATTACAATGAGCAGTTCTTC. Residues: CASRLEGYNYNEQFF.

The J gene is TRBJ2-5, the V gene TRBV24-1, with D unresolved. Germline V gene lookup returns CDR1 KGHDR and CDR2 SFDVKD. The CDR3 has 16 residues. V was pared by 1 base and J by 0 bases, with 11 bases between. CDR3: CATSDFSEEYQETQYF. The DNA for the CDR3 is TGTGCCACCAGTGATTTCAGCGAAGAGTACCAAGAGACCCAGTACTTC.

This clone was seen just once. The rearrangement links TRBV9 to TRBJ1-2, with D tentatively TRBD1 (6 bases). The CDR3 sequence is 13 residues long. Germline loops: CDR1 SGDLS, CDR2 YYNGEE. The V end lost 4 bases, the J end lost 2 bases, and 9 bases lay between the germline ends. The CDR3 DNA is TGTGCCAGCAGCTCAGGGGTCAACTATGGCTACACCTTC. This codes for CASSSGVNYGYTF.

This clone was observed once. The chain is built from TRBV4-1 and TRBJ1-5; D not resolved. Germline assignment: CDR1 MGHRA and CDR2 YSYEKL. V was clipped by 1 base and J by 5 bases, with 15 bases between them. There are 16 residues in the CDR3. CDR3 coding DNA: TGCGCCAGCAGCCAAGGATTAGCCGCGCGGTATCAGCCCCAGCATTTT. It yields the protein CASSQGLAARYQPQHF.

The gene calls are TRBV30 and TRBJ2-5; weak D call: TRBD1 (5 bases). This CDR3 is 13 amino acids long. Germline lookup yields CDR1 GTSNPN and CDR2 SVGIG (reference sequence). The V and J ends lost 3 bases and 1 base respectively, with 9 bases between them. CDR3 sequence reads: CAWRKGSQETQYF. Here the CDR3 DNA reads TGTGCCTGGAGAAAGGGGTCCCAAGAGACCCAGTACTTC.

This clone was observed a single time. The V gene is TRBV5-1, the J gene TRBJ2-7, with a tentative D call TRBD1 (6 bases). The CDR3 runs 15 residues. Trimming cost V 1 base and J 3 bases, with 14 bases left between them. Germline values: CDR1 SGHRS, CDR2 YFSETQ. The CDR3 nucleotides are TGCGCCAGCAGCTTGCGTCAGGGGCGCGGCTACGAGCAGTACTTC. This sequence encodes CASSLRQGRGYEQYF.

The rearrangement uses TRBV4-2 and TRBJ2-1, with D tentatively TRBD2 (7 bases). The CDR3 is made up of 16 amino acids. V dropped 0 bases and J dropped 7 bases, with 16 bases sitting between them. Germline values: CDR1 LGHNA, CDR2 YNFKEQ. The CDR3 region is CASSQDLTGGRNEQFF. CDR3 nucleotide sequence: TGTGCCAGCAGCCAAGATCTGACGGGGGGCAGGAATGAGCAGTTCTTC.

The chain joins TRBV6-6 to TRBJ1-1; D is unresolved. V lost 7 bases and J lost 4, with 7 bases in between. The length of the CDR3 is 11 residues. From germline, CDR1 is MNHNY and CDR2 SVGAGI (reference sequence). The CDR3, as DNA: TGTGCCAGCACCTTTCTCACTGAAGCTTTCTTT. Residues: CASTFLTEAFF.

This clone has only a few counts. This rearrangement joins TRBV6-1 to TRBJ1-5, with TRBD1 as a possible D gene (6 bases). V was pared by 2 bases and J by 3 bases, with 8 bases between. The CDR3 consists of 14 residues. CDR1 MNHNS and CDR2 SASEGT come from the germline V gene. CDR3 sequence: CASSEQGPNQPQHF. DNA of the CDR3: TGTGCCAGCAGTGAACAGGGGCCCAATCAGCCCCAGCATTTT.

The chain joins TRBV30 to TRBJ2-1; TRBD1 might be the D (6 bases). The V and J ends lost 5 bases and 2 bases respectively, with 10 bases between them. The V gene's germline CDR1 is GTSNPN and CDR2 SVGIG (reference sequence). The CDR3 runs to 13 residues. The DNA for the CDR3 is TGTGCCTGGGAACAGGGCACCTACAATGAGCAGTTCTTC. Protein: CAWEQGTYNEQFF. Variable domain in full (rest from reference TRBV30 and TRBJ2-1): SQTIHQWPATLVQPVGSPLSLECTVEGTSNPNLYWYRQAAGRGLQLLFYSVGIGQISSEVPQNLSASRPQDRQFILSSKKLLLSDSGFYLCAWEQGTYNEQFFGPGTRLTVL.

This clone was counted a single time. The chain uses TRBV15 and TRBJ1-3; D perhaps matches TRBD1 (5 bases). The V and J ends lost 4 bases and 2 bases respectively, with 6 bases between them. This CDR3 region has 13 residues. The germline V gene encodes CDR1 LNHNV and CDR2 YYDKDF (reference sequence). The CDR3 bases are TGTGCCACCAGCACGGACACTGGAAACACCATATATTTT. Translation gives CATSTDTGNTIYF.

The chain combines TRBV19 with TRBJ1-1; D is unresolved. Per the germline V gene, CDR1 is LNHDA and CDR2 is SQIVND (reference sequence). This CDR3 comprises 14 residues. V shed 5 bases and J shed 1 base, with 11 bases lying between them. The CDR3 is CASSRVGSNTEAFF. Written as DNA, the CDR3 is TGTGCCAGTAGTCGGGTCGGGTCGAACACTGAAGCTTTCTTT.

The chain joins TRBV4-1 to TRBJ2-3; 7 bases are a match to TRBD1. Germline CDR1 is MGHRA and CDR2 is YSYEKL. The CDR3 sequence is 14 residues long. The V gene end was trimmed by 5 bases and the J gene end by 7 bases; junction bases not matched to a gene: 9. CDR3 protein: CASSAGTVGYTQYF. The DNA for the CDR3 is TGCGCCAGCAGCGCCGGGACAGTCGGATATACGCAGTATTTT.

This chain connects TRBV19 to TRBJ2-1, with D hard to call. V was cut by 5 bases and J by 4 bases, with 6 bases left in between. CDR3 length: 12 residues. CDR1 is LNHDA, CDR2 SQIVND, per germline (reference sequence). CDR3 DNA: TGTGCCAGTAGTGCGGCTTACAATGAGCAGTTCTTC. This translates into CASSAAYNEQFF.

Turning to this clone: This CDR3 is also generated by other DNA sequences in the sample. The V gene is TRBV2, the J gene TRBJ2-7, with D possibly TRBD1 on 5 matching bases. The V end lost 7 bases, the J end lost 3 bases, and 10 bases lay between the germline ends. Germline assignment: CDR1 SNHLY and CDR2 FYNNEI. This CDR3 is 12 amino acids long. As DNA, the CDR3 is TGTGCCAGCAAGGGGATCAGCTACGAGCAGTACTTC. It yields the protein CASKGISYEQYF.

The chain carries TRBV12-2 and TRBJ1-5; the tabulated D call, TRBD1, remains unverified against the DNA. TRBV12-2 is recorded as a pseudogene. The CDR3 spans 18 residues. CDR3 DNA sequence: TGTGCAAGTCGCTTAGCCAGGAAAGTGACAGGAAGACATGACCCCCAGCATTTT. It codes for CASRLARKVTGRHDPQHF.

CDR3 DNA: TGTGCCAGCAGCCCCGGGCGCCCGGGGTATGGCTACACCTTC. Encoded protein: CASSPGRPGYGYTF. This chain uses TRBV7-9 with TRBJ1-2; D is undetermined. V was pared by 5 bases and J by 5 bases, with 15 bases between. Germline-derived CDR1 and CDR2 are SEHNR and FQNEAQ (reference sequence). The CDR3 runs to 14 residues.